This entry lists 12 T cell receptor beta chains sequenced from one sample in a study of blood T cell repertoires in COVID-19. Method: immunoSEQ multiplex PCR; TCRdb's copy keeps in-frame clones and lacks some. This table holds 300,000 to 350,000 clones, around nine tenths found once. The material sequenced was PBMCs or T cells enriched from blood (not recorded which). The receptor source for this set is a woman aged 30 to 39 who had been exposed to COVID-19.

The rearrangement links TRBV2 to TRBJ2-5; TRBD2 aligns across 10 bases. Germline V lookup: CDR1 SNHLY, CDR2 FYNNEI. The CDR3 is made up of 13 amino acids. V gave up 10 bases and J gave up 5 bases; unmatched junction bases: 7. CDR3 DNA sequence: TGTGCCATCAAGCGGGAGGGCCGGGAGACCCAGTACTTC. It specifies CAIKREGRETQYF.

The CDR3 is CASSQAGPANYGYTF. The CDR3 DNA follows: TGTGCCAGCAGCCAGGCAGGGCCAGCTAACTATGGCTACACCTTC. The V gene is TRBV3-1 (or the pseudogene TRBV3-2), the J gene TRBJ1-2; D may be TRBD1 (5 bases). Germline V lookup: CDR1 LGHDT, CDR2 YNNKEL (reference sequence). The CDR3 extends over 15 amino acids. The V gene lost 3 bases and the J gene lost 0 bases, with 11 bases spanning the gap.

This chain uses TRBV6-5 with TRBJ1-5; D might be TRBD1 (6 bases). Germline CDR1 MNHEY, CDR2 SVGAGI. The CDR3 extends over 13 amino acids. V shed 6 bases and J shed 5 bases, with 11 bases lying between them. CDR3 protein: CASRQGLYQPQHF. The CDR3 DNA reads as TGTGCCAGCAGGCAGGGGTTGTATCAGCCCCAGCATTTT.

V usage is TRBV5-1 and J usage is TRBJ2-1; 11 nucleotides agree with TRBD2. The CDR3 runs to 15 residues. Germline V gene data show CDR1 as SGHRS and CDR2 as YFSETQ. Trimming removed 4 bases from V and 8 bases from J; junction bases left unmatched: 8. This chain's CDR3 is CASSHTSGSGDEQFF. The CDR3 DNA follows: TGCGCCAGCAGCCACACTAGCGGGAGTGGGGATGAGCAGTTCTTC. Full variable domain (missing parts from reference TRBV5-1 and TRBJ2-1): KAGVTQTPRYLIKTRGQQVTLSCSPISGHRSVSWYQQTPGQGLQFLFEYFSETQRNKGNFPGRFSGRQFSNSRSEMNVSTLELGDSALYLCASSHTSGSGDEQFFGPGTRLTVL.

In nucleotides, the CDR3 is TGTGCCAGCAGTTTACGAGGGACACCTGTCTCCTATAATTCACCCCTCCACTTT. Residues: CASSLRGTPVSYNSPLHF. The rearrangement uses TRBV27 and TRBJ1-6; a possible D gene is TRBD1 (6 bases). The CDR3 consists of 18 residues. Trimming removed 2 bases from V and 0 bases from J, with 14 bases in between. Looked up from germline, CDR1 is MNHEY and CDR2 is SMNVEV (reference sequence).

This chain joins TRBV9 and TRBJ2-6, with 7 bases lining up with TRBD1. Germline CDR1 is SGDLS and CDR2 is YYNGEE. The CDR3 totals 20 residues. V was clipped by 2 bases and J by 4 bases; unmatched bases: 18. The CDR3 reads CASSVTGGSRGYSGANVLTF. As DNA, the CDR3 is TGTGCCAGCAGCGTCACCGGCGGCTCCAGGGGGTATTCCGGGGCCAACGTCCTGACTTTC.

In this sample, this clone turned up once. The chain couples TRBV6-2 or TRBV6-3 to TRBJ2-7; 9 bases fit TRBD2. Germline assignment: CDR1 MNHEY and CDR2 SVGEGT. Germline trimming cut 6 bases from V and 6 bases from J; bases unmatched to any gene: 9. CDR3 size: 14 residues. This CDR3 reads CASSVSGGRVEQYF. CDR3 sequence (DNA): TGTGCCAGCAGCGTTAGTGGCGGGAGGGTCGAGCAGTACTTC.

The rearrangement uses TRBV5-1 and TRBJ2-7; possibly TRBD1 for D (5 bases). The CDR3 extends over 15 amino acids. Per germline, CDR1 SGHRS and CDR2 YFSETQ. The V and J ends lost 0 bases and 2 bases respectively, with 12 bases between them. CDR3 loop: CASSLEAGITYEQYF. CDR3 bases: TGCGCCAGCAGCTTGGAGGCAGGGATCACCTACGAGCAGTACTTC.

The chain uses TRBV10-2 and TRBJ2-7, with 7 bases fitting TRBD1. After removal of 3 bases from V and 3 bases from J, the junction contained 2 bases not matched to a gene. The CDR3 runs 13 residues. Germline assignment: CDR1 WSHSY and CDR2 SAAADI. Here the CDR3 reads CASSEYRGYEQYF. CDR3 bases: TGCGCCAGCAGTGAATACAGGGGCTACGAGCAGTACTTC.

The V call is TRBV19, the J call TRBJ1-6; 7 bases map to TRBD1. V was clipped by 7 bases and J by 9 bases; unmatched bases: 9. The CDR3 extends over 14 amino acids. Germline CDR1 reads LNHDA; CDR2 reads SQIVND (reference sequence). CDR3 sequence: CASTSTGRTSPLHF. Here the CDR3 DNA reads TGTGCCAGTACCTCGACAGGGCGGACTTCACCCCTCCACTTT.

The gene calls are TRBV28 and TRBJ2-3; 7 bases are a match to TRBD2. J gave up 3 bases and V 4 bases, and 10 bases lay outside the gene matches. The CDR3 sequence is 16 residues long. Germline CDR1 MDHEN, CDR2 SYDVKM. This chain's CDR3 is CASSSLAGEFTDTQYF. CDR3 DNA: TGTGCCAGCAGTTCCTTGGCGGGAGAGTTTACAGATACGCAGTATTTT.

The sample holds a few counts of this clone. The chain employs TRBV29-1 and TRBJ2-7, with 9 bases that match TRBD1. The germline V gene encodes CDR1 SQVTM and CDR2 ANQGSEA. The length of the CDR3 is 13 residues. The ends lost 7 bases at V and 4 bases at J; junction bases unmatched: 8. CDR3 DNA sequence: TGCAGCGCCCGGACAGGGGCCCTTTACGAGCAGTACTTC. This codes for CSARTGALYEQYF.